This T cell receptor beta chain comes out of a study of beta chain features in type 1 diabetes. Investigators reverse transcribed all isolated RNA, so they sequenced expressed TCRB transcripts. TCRdb keeps only in-frame clones here, not all; method: immunoSEQ multiplex PCR. The table lists around 250,000 clones, roughly 14% of them singletons. In germline, CDR1 is MNHEY, CDR2 SVGAGI. CDR3 length equals 14 residues. Trimming stripped 5 bases from V and 3 bases from J, with 10 bases between. The receptor comes from a woman between 40 and 50 years old in good health. V is TRBV6-5 and J is TRBJ2-2; possibly TRBD1 for D (6 bases). Sequences were obtained from naive CD4+ T cells from blood. The CDR3 loop reads CASSNEGDTGELFF. The CDR3 coding sequence is TGTGCCAGCAGTAACGAGGGGGACACCGGGGAGCTGTTTTTT.